This T cell receptor (beta chain) was captured in a study of metastatic and nonmetastatic thyroid tumors. Overall study context: A comparison of repertoires was made across blood and tumor or nodule tissue from malignant and benign thyroid patients. General study findings and limits: For both blood and tumor, malignant thyroid tumors reportedly showed significantly higher TCR beta diversity than benign nodules did.

Until they underwent thyroid surgery, no patient had received any treatment. Original analysis: What underpinned the distant-metastasis classifier for papillary thyroid cancer was the set of CDR3 differences across clinicopathological groups. TCRdb reprocessed the PCR reads using MiXCR. Here the V and J calls rest on TCRdb's processing, not on the authors' analysis. The sample lists fewer than 35,000 clones; 25% to 30% were seen once. The CDR3 runs 15 residues. Per germline, CDR1 MNHNS and CDR2 SASEGT. V dropped 2 bases and J dropped 5 bases, with 13 bases sitting between them. This clone was recorded many times. Its cognate antigen is unknown.

Input material: blood. The chain couples TRBV6-1 to TRBJ2-4; D remains ambiguous. The clonotype originates from a female donor with papillary thyroid cancer or a benign thyroid nodule (not recorded which). Some clones in this sample may be carry-over from other donors' samples. CDR3 sequence (DNA): TGTGCCAGCAGTGAATCGGTCCGAGCTGAAAACATTCAGTACTTC. Amino acid sequence: CASSESVRAENIQYF.